This T cell receptor (beta chain) appears in the sequencing data of a study of cytomegalovirus exposure and HLA in healthy donors. General study findings and limits: When presence/absence was analysed, sequencing depth was taken to be roughly uniform across donors.

Primers included in the PCR were 60 Vbeta and 13 Jbeta primers. Data came from immunoSEQ multiplex PCR; TCRdb stores just in-frame clones and leaves some out. The table has under 150,000 clones, approximately 77% seen once. Worth noting for this clone: No antigen is known for it.

Germline V gives CDR1 MRHNA, CDR2 SNTAGT. Between the trimmed V and J ends, which lost 4 bases and 6 bases, there was a span of 17 bases. CDR3 length: 15 amino acids. Sequencing was done on a sample of PBMCs. The TCR comes from a woman in her forties or fifties in good health and CMV-seronegative. The chain links TRBV6-4 to TRBJ2-3; D may be TRBD2 (7 bases). CDR3 in DNA: TGTGCCAGCAGTGTGGGGGGGGGCGAGGGGGATACGCAGTATTTT. Translation: CASSVGGGEGDTQYF.